The entry that follows covers one T cell receptor (beta chain) sequence. The source of the sample is a study of blood T cell repertoires in COVID-19. About the research overall: Acute and convalescent COVID-19 samples came from the United States, Italy and Spain. Sample material is recorded as cDNA or gDNA derived from T cells, B-cell-depleted T cells, or PBMCs.

The authors' processing: Scientists estimated how many nucleated cells there were by amplifying reference gene primers. Some clones are missing from TCRdb's copy, which holds only in-frame ones; the method was immunoSEQ multiplex PCR. That table is the source of V, J and clone size, and D and trimming were worked out from the DNA. The sample has 150,000 to 200,000 clones; 85% are singletons. The CDR3 is 14 residues long. The germline V gene has CDR1 SEHNR and CDR2 FQNEAQ (reference sequence). The junction had 6 bases not matched to a gene; V was cut back by 5 bases and J by 6 bases. The clonotype originates from a human donor with acute or convalescent COVID-19. The donor label of this sample is uncertain. The sample taken for sequencing was peripheral blood. The chain carries TRBV7-9 and TRBJ1-5, with TRBD1 identical over 8 bases. As DNA, the CDR3 is TGTGCCAGCAGCGCAGGGGGCGTCGGTCAGCCCCAGCATTTT. This translates into CASSAGGVGQPQHF.